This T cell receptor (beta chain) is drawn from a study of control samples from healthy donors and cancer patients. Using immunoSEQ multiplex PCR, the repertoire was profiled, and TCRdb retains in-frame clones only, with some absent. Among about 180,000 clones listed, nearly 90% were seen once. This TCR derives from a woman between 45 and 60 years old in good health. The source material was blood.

CDR3 sequence reads: CASSFSGRYDTQYF. CDR3 bases: TGTGCCAGCAGCTTTAGCGGGAGATACGATACGCAGTATTTT. The chain combines TRBV5-6 with TRBJ2-3; 9 nucleotides match TRBD2. J was trimmed by 6 bases and V by 2 bases; bases with no gene match: 4. There are 14 residues in the CDR3. CDR1 is SGHDT and CDR2 is YYEEEE in the germline V gene.